The T cell receptor (beta chain) described here comes from a study of siplizumab effects on memory and regulatory T cells. Per individual sample, 85,000 to 100,000 TCR templates were assayed. Only in-frame clones appear in the TCRdb table, and some are missing; sequencing was by immunoSEQ multiplex PCR. The sample holds some 100,000 clones, 94% seen once. Trimming stripped 5 bases from V and 5 bases from J, with 10 bases between. Per germline, CDR1 SGHNT and CDR2 YENEEA. The CDR3 totals 13 residues. Overall study findings and caveats: Alloreactive sequences traceable to unstimulated CD4+ memory cells were significantly reduced by siplizumab. Memory T cells appeared less diverse than naive cells, which seemed to contribute substantially to alloresponse. Proliferating siplizumab-culture Tregs lacked confirmation of suppressive function.

Regarding this clone: The antigen remains unidentified.

J is TRBJ2-1 and V is TRBV11-3, with D possibly being TRBD1 (6 bases). The TCR comes from a human donor in good health. The source material was Tregs sorted from blood. The CDR3 region is CASSVDSHNEQFF. The CDR3 region has the DNA TGTGCCAGCAGCGTGGACAGCCACAATGAGCAGTTCTTC.